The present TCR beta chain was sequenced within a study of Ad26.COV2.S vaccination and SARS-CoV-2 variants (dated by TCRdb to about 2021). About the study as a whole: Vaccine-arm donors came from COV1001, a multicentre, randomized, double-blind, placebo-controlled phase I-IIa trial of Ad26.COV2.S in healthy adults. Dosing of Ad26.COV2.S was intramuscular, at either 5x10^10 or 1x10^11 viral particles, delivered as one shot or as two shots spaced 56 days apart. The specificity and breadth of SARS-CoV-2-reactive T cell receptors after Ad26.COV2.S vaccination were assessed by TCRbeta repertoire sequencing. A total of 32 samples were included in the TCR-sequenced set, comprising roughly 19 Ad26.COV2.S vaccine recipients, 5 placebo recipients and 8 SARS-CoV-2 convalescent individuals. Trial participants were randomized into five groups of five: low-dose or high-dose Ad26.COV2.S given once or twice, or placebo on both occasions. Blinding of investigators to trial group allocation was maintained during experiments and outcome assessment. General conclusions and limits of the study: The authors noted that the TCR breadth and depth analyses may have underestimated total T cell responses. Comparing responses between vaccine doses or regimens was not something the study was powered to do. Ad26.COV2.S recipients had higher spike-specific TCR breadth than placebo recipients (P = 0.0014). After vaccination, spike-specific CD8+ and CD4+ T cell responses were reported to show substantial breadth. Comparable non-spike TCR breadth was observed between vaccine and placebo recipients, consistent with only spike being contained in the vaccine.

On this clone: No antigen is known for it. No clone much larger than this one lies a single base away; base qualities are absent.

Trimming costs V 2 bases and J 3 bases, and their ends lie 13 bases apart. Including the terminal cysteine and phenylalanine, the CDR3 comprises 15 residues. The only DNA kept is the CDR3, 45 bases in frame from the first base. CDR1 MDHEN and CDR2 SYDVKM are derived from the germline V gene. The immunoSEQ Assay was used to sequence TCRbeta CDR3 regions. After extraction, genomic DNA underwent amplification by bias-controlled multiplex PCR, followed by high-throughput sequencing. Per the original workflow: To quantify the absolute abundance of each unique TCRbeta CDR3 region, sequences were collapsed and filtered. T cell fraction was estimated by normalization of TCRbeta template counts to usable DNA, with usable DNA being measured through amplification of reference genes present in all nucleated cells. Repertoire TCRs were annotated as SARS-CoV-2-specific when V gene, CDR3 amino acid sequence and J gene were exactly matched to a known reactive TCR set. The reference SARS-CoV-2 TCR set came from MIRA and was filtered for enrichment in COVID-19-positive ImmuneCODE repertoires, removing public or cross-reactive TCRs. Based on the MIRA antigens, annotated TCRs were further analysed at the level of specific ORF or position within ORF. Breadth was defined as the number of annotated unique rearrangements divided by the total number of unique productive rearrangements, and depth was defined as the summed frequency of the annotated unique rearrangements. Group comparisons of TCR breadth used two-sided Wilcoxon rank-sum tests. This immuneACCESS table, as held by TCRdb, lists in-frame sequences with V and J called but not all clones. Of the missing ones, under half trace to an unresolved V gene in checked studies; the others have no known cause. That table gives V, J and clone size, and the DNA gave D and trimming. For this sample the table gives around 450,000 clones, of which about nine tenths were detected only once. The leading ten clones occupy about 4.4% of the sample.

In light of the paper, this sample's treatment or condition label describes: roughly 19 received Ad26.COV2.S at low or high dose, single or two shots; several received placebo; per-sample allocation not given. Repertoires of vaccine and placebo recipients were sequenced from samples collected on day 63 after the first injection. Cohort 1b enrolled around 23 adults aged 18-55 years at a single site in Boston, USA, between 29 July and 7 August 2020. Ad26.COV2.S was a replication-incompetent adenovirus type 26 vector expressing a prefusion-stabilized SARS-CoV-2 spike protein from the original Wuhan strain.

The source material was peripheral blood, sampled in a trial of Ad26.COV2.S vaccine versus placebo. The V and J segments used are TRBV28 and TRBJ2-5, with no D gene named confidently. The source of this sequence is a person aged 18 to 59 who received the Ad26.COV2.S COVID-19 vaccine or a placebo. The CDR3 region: CASSLSVEMKETQYF. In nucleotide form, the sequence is TGTGCCAGCAGTTTAAGTGTGGAAATGAAAGAGACCCAGTACTTC.